This TCR beta chain was identified during a study of blood T cell repertoires in COVID-19. Study-level information: COVID-19 samples collected from the United States, Italy and Spain covered acute and convalescent phases. Sample material is recorded as cDNA or gDNA derived from T cells, B-cell-depleted T cells, or PBMCs.

As processed by the authors: Estimation of nucleated cell counts relied on the amplification of reference gene primers. Sequencing was performed with immunoSEQ multiplex PCR; in TCRdb, only in-frame clones are kept and a portion is missing. V, J and clone size are taken as reported in that table, and D and trimming were inferred from the DNA itself. This sample has fewer than 85,000 clones, with approximately 83% found just once. The germline V gene has CDR1 MNHEY and CDR2 SMNVEV (reference sequence). With 0 bases clipped from V and 4 bases from J, the junction kept 5 bases outside the gene matches. The CDR3 length is 15 residues.

Sequencing was carried out using peripheral blood. The V call is TRBV27, the J call TRBJ1-2, with 7 bases identical to TRBD1. This TCR was recovered from a woman aged 60-70 years with acute or convalescent COVID-19. The DNA for the CDR3 is TGTGCCAGCAGTTTATCTCCCGGGACAGCCTATGGCTACACCTTC. This codes for CASSLSPGTAYGYTF.